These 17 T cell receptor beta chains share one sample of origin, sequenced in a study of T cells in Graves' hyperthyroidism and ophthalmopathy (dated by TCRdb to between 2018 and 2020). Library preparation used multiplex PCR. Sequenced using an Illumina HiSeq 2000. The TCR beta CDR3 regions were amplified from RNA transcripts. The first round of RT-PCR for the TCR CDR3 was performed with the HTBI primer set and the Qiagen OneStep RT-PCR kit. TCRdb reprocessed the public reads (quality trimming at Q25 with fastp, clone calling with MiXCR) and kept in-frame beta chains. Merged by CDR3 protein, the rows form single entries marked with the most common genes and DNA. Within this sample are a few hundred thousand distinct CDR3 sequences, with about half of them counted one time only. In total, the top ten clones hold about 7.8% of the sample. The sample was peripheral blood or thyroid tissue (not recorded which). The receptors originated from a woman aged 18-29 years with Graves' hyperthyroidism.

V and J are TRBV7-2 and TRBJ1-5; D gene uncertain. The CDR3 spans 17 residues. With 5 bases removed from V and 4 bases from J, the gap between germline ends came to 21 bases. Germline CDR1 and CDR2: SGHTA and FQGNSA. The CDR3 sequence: CASSASRANFPNQPQHF. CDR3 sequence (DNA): TGTGCCAGCAGCGCCTCCCGGGCCAACTTTCCTAATCAGCCCCAGCATTTT.

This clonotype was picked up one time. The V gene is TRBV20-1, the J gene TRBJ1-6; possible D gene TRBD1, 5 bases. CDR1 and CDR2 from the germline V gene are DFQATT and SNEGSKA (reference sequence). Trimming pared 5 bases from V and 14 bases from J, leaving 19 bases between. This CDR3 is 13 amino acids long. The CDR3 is CSAWENAGSTLHF. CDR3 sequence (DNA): TGCAGTGCTTGGGAAAATGCAGGGTCAACCCTCCACTTT.

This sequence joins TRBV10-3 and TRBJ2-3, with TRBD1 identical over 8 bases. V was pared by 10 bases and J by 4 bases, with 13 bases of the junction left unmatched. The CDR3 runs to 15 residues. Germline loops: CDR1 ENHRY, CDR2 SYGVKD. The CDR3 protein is CASSPDRAVPDTQYF. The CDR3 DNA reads TGTGCCAGCAGCCCGGACAGGGCTGTTCCAGATACGCAGTATTTT.

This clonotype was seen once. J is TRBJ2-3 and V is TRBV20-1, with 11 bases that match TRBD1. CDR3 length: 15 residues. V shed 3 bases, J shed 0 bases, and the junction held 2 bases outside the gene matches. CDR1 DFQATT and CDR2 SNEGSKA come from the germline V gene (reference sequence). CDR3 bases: TGCAGTGCTAGTGGACAGGGGGCAAGCACAGATACGCAGTATTTT. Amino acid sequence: CSASGQGASTDTQYF.

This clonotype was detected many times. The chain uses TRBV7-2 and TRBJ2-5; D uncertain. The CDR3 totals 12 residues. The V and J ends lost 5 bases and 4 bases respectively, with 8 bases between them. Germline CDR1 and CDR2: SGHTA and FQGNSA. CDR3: CASSLVIETQYF. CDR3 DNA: TGTGCCAGCAGCCTAGTAATAGAGACCCAGTACTTC.

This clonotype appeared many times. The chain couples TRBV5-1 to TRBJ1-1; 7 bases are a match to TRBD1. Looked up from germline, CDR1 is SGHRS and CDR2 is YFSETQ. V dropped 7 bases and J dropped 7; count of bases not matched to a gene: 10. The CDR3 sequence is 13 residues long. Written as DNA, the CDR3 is TGCGCCAGCGGAGCCGGGACAGTTGGTGAAGCTTTCTTT. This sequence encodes CASGAGTVGEAFF.

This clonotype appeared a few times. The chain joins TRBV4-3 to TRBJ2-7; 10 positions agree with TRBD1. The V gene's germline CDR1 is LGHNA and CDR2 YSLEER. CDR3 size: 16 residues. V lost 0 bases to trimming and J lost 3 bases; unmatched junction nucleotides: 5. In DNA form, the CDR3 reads TGCGCCAGCAGCCAAGAGCGGACAGGGGGGCTCTACGAGCAGTACTTC. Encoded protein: CASSQERTGGLYEQYF.

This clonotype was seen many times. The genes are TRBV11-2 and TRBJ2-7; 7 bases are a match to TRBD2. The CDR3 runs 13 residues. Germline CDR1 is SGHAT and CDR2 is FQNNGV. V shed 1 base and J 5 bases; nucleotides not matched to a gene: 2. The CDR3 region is CASSLAGGHEQYF. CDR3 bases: TGTGCCAGCAGCTTAGCGGGAGGACACGAGCAGTACTTC.

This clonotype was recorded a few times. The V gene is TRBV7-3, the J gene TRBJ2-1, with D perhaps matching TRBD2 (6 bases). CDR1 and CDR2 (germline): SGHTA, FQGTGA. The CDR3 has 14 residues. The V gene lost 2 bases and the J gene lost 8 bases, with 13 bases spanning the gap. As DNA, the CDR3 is TGTGCCAGCAGCTTAGGAGGTCCGGGGGATGAGCAGTTCTTC. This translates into CASSLGGPGDEQFF.

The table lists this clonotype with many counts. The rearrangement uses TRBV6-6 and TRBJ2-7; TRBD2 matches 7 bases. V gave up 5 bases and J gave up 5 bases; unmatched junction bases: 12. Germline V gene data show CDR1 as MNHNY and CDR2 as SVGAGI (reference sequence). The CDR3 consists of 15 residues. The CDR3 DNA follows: TGTGCCAGCAGTCCAGGTCGCGGGAGTGTCGACGAGCAGTACTTC. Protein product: CASSPGRGSVDEQYF.

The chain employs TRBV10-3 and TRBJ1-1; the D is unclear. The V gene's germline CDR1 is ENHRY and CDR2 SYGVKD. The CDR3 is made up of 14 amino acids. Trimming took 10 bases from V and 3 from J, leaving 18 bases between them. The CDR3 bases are TGTGCCAGCATGCACTCGACAAGGTACACTGAAGCTTTCTTT. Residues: CASMHSTRYTEAFF.

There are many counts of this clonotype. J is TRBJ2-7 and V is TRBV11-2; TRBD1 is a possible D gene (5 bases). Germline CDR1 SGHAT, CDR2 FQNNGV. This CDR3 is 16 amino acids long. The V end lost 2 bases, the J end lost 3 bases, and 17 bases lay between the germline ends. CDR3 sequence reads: CASSLSMGPRFYEQYF. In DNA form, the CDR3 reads TGTGCCAGCAGCTTATCAATGGGGCCCAGGTTCTACGAGCAGTACTTC.

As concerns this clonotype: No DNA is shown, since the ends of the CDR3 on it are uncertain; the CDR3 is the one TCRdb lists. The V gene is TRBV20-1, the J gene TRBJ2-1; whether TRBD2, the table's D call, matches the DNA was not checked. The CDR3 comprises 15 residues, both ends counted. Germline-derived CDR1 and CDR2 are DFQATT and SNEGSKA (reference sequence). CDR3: CCASSLATRGDEQFF.

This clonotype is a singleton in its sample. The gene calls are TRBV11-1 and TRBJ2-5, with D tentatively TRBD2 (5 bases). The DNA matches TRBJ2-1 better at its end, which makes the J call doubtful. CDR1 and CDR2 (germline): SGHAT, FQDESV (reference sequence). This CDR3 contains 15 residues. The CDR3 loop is CASSSKAATYNEQFF. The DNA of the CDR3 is TGTGCCAGCAGCTCGAAAGCGGCCACCTACAATGAGCAGTTCTTC.

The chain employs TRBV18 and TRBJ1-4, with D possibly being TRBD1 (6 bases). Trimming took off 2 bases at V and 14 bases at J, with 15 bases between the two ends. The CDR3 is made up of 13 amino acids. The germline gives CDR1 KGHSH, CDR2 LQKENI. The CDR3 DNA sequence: TGTGCCAGCTCACCAGGGACATTTGAAATCCTGTTTTTT. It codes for CASSPGTFEILFF.

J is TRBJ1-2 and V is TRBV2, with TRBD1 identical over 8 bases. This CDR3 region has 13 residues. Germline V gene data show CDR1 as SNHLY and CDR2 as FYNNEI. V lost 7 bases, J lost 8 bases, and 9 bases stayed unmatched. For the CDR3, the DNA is TGTGCCAGCAAACGGACAGGGATGGACGGCTACACCTTC. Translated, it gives CASKRTGMDGYTF. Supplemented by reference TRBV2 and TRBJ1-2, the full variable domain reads EPEVTQTPSHQVTQMGQEVILRCVPISNHLYFYWYRQILGQKVEFLVSFYNNEISEKSEIFDDQFSVERPDGSNFTLKIRSTKLEDSAMYFCASKRTGMDGYTFGSGTRLTVV.

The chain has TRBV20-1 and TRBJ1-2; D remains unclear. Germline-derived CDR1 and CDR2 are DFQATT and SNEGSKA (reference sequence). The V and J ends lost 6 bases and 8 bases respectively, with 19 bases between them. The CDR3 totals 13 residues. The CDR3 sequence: CSATSDGGLGYTF. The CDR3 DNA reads TGCAGTGCCACCAGTGACGGAGGCCTAGGCTACACCTTC.